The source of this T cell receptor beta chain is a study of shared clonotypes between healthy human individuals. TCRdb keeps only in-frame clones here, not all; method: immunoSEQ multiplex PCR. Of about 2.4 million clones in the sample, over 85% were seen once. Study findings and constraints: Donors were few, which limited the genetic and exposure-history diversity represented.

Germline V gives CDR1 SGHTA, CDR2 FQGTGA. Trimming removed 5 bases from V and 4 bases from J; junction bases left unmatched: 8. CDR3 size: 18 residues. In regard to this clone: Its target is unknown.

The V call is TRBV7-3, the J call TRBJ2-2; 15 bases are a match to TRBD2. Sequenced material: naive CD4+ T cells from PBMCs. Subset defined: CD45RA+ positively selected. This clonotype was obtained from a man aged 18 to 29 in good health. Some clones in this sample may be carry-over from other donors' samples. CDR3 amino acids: CASSLGTSGRFGTGELFF. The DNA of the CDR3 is TGTGCCAGCAGCCTTGGGACTAGCGGGAGGTTCGGCACCGGGGAGCTGTTTTTT.